Below are 9 T cell receptor beta chains sequenced from a single sample in a study of blood T cell repertoires in COVID-19. Libraries were prepared by immunoSEQ multiplex PCR; TCRdb keeps only in-frame clonotypes and omits some of them. Of around 130,000 clones in the sample, 80% to 85% were seen once. Sequences were obtained from PBMCs or T cells enriched from blood (not recorded which). These TCRs come from a woman in her twenties or thirties who had recovered from COVID-19.

DNA for the CDR3: TGTGCCAGCAGCTTATCAGGGGACTACGAGCAGTACTTC. Its protein product is CASSLSGDYEQYF. The chain joins TRBV7-6 to TRBJ2-7, with D tentatively TRBD1 (6 bases). Deletions cut 2 bases from V and 3 bases from J, with 8 bases between. There are 13 residues in the CDR3. Germline V lookup: CDR1 SGHVS, CDR2 FNYEAQ.

This chain uses TRBV18 with TRBJ2-1, with a tentative D call TRBD2 (5 bases). With 0 bases removed from V and 0 bases from J, the gap between germline ends came to 9 bases. Germline V gene data show CDR1 as KGHSH and CDR2 as LQKENI. The CDR3 spans 16 residues. CDR3 loop: CASSPPRGSSYNEQFF. CDR3 DNA sequence: TGTGCCAGCTCACCACCGAGAGGGAGCTCCTACAATGAGCAGTTCTTC.

This clone was recorded a few times. V gene TRBV19 combines with J gene TRBJ1-5, with D hard to call. V lost 5 bases and J 4 bases, leaving 6 bases between the germline ends. The CDR3 loop spans 12 amino acids. CDR1 is LNHDA and CDR2 is SQIVND in the germline V gene (reference sequence). This CDR3 is CASSLRNQPQHF. The DNA for the CDR3 is TGTGCCAGTAGTCTGAGAAATCAGCCCCAGCATTTT.

This chain joins TRBV23-1 and TRBJ2-5, with TRBD2 matching 8 bases. TRBV23-1 is flagged as an ORF with uncertain function. The CDR3 is 17 amino acids. J was trimmed by 6 bases and V by 2 bases; bases with no gene match: 14. The CDR3 region is CASSQLGGLVMRKTQYF. The DNA for the CDR3 is TGCGCCAGCAGTCAACTGGGGGGACTAGTAATGAGAAAGACCCAGTACTTC.

The genes are TRBV3-1 (or the pseudogene TRBV3-2) and TRBJ2-3, with 7 bases identical to TRBD2. The CDR3 runs to 19 residues. Germline CDR1 reads LGHDT; CDR2 reads YNNKEL (reference sequence). V lost 1 base, J lost 0 bases, and 13 bases stayed unmatched. The CDR3 nucleotides read TGTGCCAGCAGCCAAGGCTGGGGGGGATCGTACTCAAGCACAGATACGCAGTATTTT. As protein: CASSQGWGGSYSSTDTQYF.

The table lists this clone with many counts. This chain links TRBV28 with TRBJ2-7, with 7 nucleotides matching TRBD1. Trimming removed 3 bases from V and 2 bases from J; junction bases left unmatched: 4. The CDR3 has 14 amino acids. CDR1 is MDHEN, CDR2 SYDVKM, per germline. The CDR3 loop reads CASSFGTATYEQYF. The DNA for the CDR3 is TGTGCCAGCAGTTTCGGGACAGCCACCTACGAGCAGTACTTC.

The chain has TRBV7-9 and TRBJ2-1, with 9 positions matching TRBD2. Losses at the gene ends were 5 bases for V and 4 bases for J; bases not matched to a gene: 15. There are 18 residues in the CDR3. Germline CDR1 is SEHNR and CDR2 is FQNEAQ (reference sequence). DNA of the CDR3: TGTGCCAGCAGCCCGACTAGCGGCCTCCTCGTGGGTTACAATGAGCAGTTCTTC. Translated: CASSPTSGLLVGYNEQFF.

For this clone: This same CDR3 is encoded by further DNA sequences in the sample. V gene TRBV6-5 combines with J gene TRBJ2-5; D might be TRBD1 (5 bases). The V end lost 0 bases, the J end lost 1 base, and 6 bases lay between the germline ends. This CDR3 region has 14 residues. Looked up from germline, CDR1 is MNHEY and CDR2 is SVGAGI. The CDR3 DNA is TGTGCCAGCAGTTACTCTCAGGGCCAAGAGACCCAGTACTTC. Protein product: CASSYSQGQETQYF.

The chain combines TRBV6-6 with TRBJ2-1; 9 bases match TRBD1. The V and J ends lost 5 bases and 4 bases, in that order; junction bases with no gene match: 9. The germline CDR1 and CDR2 sequences are MNHNY and SVGAGI (reference sequence). CDR3 size: 16 residues. The CDR3 region is CASSKSGTGKYNEQFF. The CDR3 DNA reads TGTGCCAGCAGTAAATCCGGGACAGGGAAATACAATGAGCAGTTCTTC.